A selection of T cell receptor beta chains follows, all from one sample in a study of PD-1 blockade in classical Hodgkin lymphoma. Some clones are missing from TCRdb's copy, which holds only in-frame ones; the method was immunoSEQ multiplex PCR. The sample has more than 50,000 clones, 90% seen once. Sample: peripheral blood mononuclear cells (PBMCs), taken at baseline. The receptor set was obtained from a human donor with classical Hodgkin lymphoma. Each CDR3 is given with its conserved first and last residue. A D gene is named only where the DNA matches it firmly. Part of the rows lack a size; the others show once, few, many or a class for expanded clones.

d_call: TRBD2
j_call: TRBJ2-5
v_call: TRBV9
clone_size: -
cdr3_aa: CASSSDSGDQETQYF
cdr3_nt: TGTGCCAGCAGCTCAGACAGCGGGGATCAAGAGACCCAGTACTTC

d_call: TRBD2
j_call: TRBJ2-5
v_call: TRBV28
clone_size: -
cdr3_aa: CASSPGTSGTETQYF
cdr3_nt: TGTGCCAGCAGCCCAGGGACTAGCGGGACAGAGACCCAGTACTTC

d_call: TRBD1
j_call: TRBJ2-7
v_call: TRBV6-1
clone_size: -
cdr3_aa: CASSLLDRGIYEQYF
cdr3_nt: TGTGCCAGCAGCCTCCTTGACAGGGGGATCTACGAGCAGTACTTC

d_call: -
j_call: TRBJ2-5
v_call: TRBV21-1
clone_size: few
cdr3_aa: CASSPTDRTIQETQYF
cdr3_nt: TGTGCCAGCAGCCCCACGGACCGAACAATCCAAGAGACCCAGTACTTC

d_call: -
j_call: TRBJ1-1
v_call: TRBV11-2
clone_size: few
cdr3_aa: CASGKGFF
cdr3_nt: TGTGCCAGCGGAAAAGGGTTCTTT

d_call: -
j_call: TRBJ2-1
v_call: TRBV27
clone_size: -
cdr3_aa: CASSADYNEQFF
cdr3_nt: TGTGCCAGCAGTGCCGACTACAATGAGCAGTTCTTC

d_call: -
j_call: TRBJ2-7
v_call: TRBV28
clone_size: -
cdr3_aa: CASSSTPGWGSYEQYF
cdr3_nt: TGTGCCAGCAGTTCCACTCCGGGGTGGGGTTCCTACGAGCAGTACTTC

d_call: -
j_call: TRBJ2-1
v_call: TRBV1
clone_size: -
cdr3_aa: CTSSHLSLAGGIEQFF
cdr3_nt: TGCACCAGCAGCCATCTATCACTAGCGGGGGGGATTGAGCAGTTCTTC

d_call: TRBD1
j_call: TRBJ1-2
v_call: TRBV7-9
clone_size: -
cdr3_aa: CASSSAGTGTSGYTF
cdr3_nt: TGTGCCAGCAGCTCGGCCGGGACAGGGACCTCTGGCTACACCTTC

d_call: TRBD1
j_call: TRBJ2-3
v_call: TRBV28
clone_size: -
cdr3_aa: CASRDTGGAFTDTQYF
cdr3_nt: TGTGCCAGCAGAGACACAGGGGGCGCATTCACAGATACGCAGTATTTT

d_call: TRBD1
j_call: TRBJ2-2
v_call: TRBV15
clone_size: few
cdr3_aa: CATSFLTGAGELFF
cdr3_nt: TGTGCCACCAGTTTCCTAACAGGGGCCGGGGAGCTGTTTTTT

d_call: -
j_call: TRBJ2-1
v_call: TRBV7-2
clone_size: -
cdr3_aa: CASSLELFPYNEQFF
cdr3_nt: TGTGCCAGCAGCTTAGAGTTGTTCCCCTACAATGAGCAGTTCTTC

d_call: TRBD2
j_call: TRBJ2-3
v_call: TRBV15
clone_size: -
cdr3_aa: CATSREAGGTDTQYF
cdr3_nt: TGTGCCACCAGCAGAGAGGCGGGGGGCACAGATACGCAGTATTTT

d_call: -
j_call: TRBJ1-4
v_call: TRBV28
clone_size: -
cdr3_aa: CASSSFMWVNEKLFF
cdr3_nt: TGTGCCAGCAGTTCCTTCATGTGGGTTAATGAAAAACTGTTTTTT

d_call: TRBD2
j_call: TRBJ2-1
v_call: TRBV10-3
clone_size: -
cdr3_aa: CAISGQTTSGGFNEQFF
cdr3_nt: TGTGCCATCAGTGGTCAAACCACTAGCGGGGGATTCAATGAGCAGTTCTTC

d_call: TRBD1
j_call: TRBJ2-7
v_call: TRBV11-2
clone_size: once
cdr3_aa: CASSFGTGGFYEQYF
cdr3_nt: TGTGCCAGCAGCTTCGGGACAGGGGGTTTCTACGAGCAGTACTTC

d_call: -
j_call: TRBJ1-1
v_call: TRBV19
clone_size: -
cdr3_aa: CASSSNLNTEAFF
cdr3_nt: TGTGCCAGTAGTTCCAACTTGAACACTGAAGCTTTCTTT

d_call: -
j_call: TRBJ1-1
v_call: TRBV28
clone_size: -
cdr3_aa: CASSLNPNRDDNKEAFF
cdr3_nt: TGTGCCAGCAGTTTAAACCCCAACAGGGACGATAACAAGGAAGCTTTCTTT